This T cell receptor (beta chain) originates from a study of blood T cell repertoires in COVID-19. Profiling relied on immunoSEQ multiplex PCR, and the TCRdb table lists in-frame clones only, not all of them. This sample has under 200,000 clones, with roughly 90% found just once. The sequenced sample consisted of peripheral blood. The clonotype originates from a woman aged 55-69 years with COVID-19, enrolled during active disease.

CDR3: CASSYYRGNQPQHF. CDR3 sequence (DNA): TGTGCCAGCAGTTACTACAGGGGGAATCAGCCCCAGCATTTT. The chain has TRBV28 and TRBJ1-5, with 8 positions matching TRBD1. V shed 4 bases, J shed 4 bases, and the junction held 3 bases outside the gene matches. Germline loops: CDR1 MDHEN, CDR2 SYDVKM. There are 14 residues in the CDR3.